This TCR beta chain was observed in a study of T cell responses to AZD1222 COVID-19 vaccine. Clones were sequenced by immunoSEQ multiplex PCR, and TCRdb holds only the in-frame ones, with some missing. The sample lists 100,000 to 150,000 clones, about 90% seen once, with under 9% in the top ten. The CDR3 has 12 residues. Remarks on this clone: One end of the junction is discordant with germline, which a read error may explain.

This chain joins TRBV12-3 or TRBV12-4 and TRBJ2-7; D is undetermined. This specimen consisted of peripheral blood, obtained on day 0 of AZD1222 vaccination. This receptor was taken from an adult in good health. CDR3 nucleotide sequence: TGTGCCAGCAGTTCAAATTACCGGGCTTGTCACTTC. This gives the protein CASSSNYRACHF.